Sequencing of this T cell receptor (beta chain) was carried out in a study of T cells after yellow fever vaccination. Study summary: Libraries from low-cell-number fractions were prepared with the SMART-Seq v4 Ultra Low Input RNA kit. Notes on the study in general: Booster samples showed a return of most primary-vaccination clones (about 97% CD4, about 85% CD8).

On this clonotype: No antigen is known for it.

It was through 5'RACE template switching that TCR cDNA was made, with a universal primer site and UMIs added. Each CDR3 protein gets one entry after TCRdb re-called the 5' RACE reads with MiXCR. The data show about 50,000 distinct CDR3 sequences, with approximately 7.7% seen just once and less than 45% held by the top ten. Germline CDR1 reads SNHLY; CDR2 reads FYNNEI. The CDR3 sequence is 15 residues long. V lost 4 bases and J lost 3; bases outside the gene matches: 7. Sequencing was performed on CD8+ T cells sorted from PBMCs, taken on the day of the first yellow fever vaccination. The gene calls are TRBV2 and TRBJ2-5; 8 positions match TRBD2. The TCR comes from a man aged 18-30 years who received the YFV17D yellow fever vaccine. The CDR3 reads CASSAIAGMKETQYF. The CDR3 coding sequence is TGTGCCAGCAGTGCCATAGCGGGGATGAAAGAGACCCAGTACTTC.